The 5 T cell receptor beta chains given below trace back to one sample, sequenced in a study of CD4 T cells in relation to SARS-CoV-2 and coronaviruses. The antigens for these receptors are not known. Produced via immunoSEQ multiplex PCR; TCRdb's table is partial and in-frame only. The sample consists of roughly 16,000 clones, 75% to 85% of them appearing once. Before the COVID-19 pandemic, during about 2010-2018, CD4+ T cells were taken from unexposed donors. The cells were cultured for 9 to 11 days before CD4+ T cells were isolated. The sample consisted of CD4+ T cells from PBMCs, cultured in vitro. The source is a human donor in good health.

V gene TRBV6-5 combines with J gene TRBJ2-1; 10 nucleotides align to TRBD1. The V gene's germline CDR1 is MNHEY and CDR2 SVGAGI. This CDR3 is 15 amino acids long. V lost 8 bases to trimming and J lost 8 bases; unmatched junction nucleotides: 12. CDR3 sequence (DNA): TGTGCCAGCGGGGAGACCGGGACAGGGGCTGATGAGCAGTTCTTC. Protein sequence: CASGETGTGADEQFF.

The chain links TRBV9 to TRBJ2-1; D is uncertain. The CDR3 consists of 15 residues. Trimming took off 4 bases at V and 4 bases at J, with 15 bases between the two ends. In germline, CDR1 is SGDLS, CDR2 YYNGEE. The CDR3 DNA is TGTGCCAGCAGCCTTAGAGAGCTAGAATACAATGAGCAGTTCTTC. It is translated as CASSLRELEYNEQFF.

The chain joins TRBV7-3 to TRBJ2-7; the D gene is possibly TRBD1 (5 bases). The V end lost 2 bases, the J end lost 3 bases, and 8 bases lay between the germline ends. The CDR3 runs to 13 residues. The germline CDR1 and CDR2 sequences are SGHTA and FQGTGA. As DNA, the CDR3 is TGTGCCAGCAGCTTAGGGGCTAACTACGAGCAGTACTTC. It codes for CASSLGANYEQYF.

The chain carries TRBV5-4 and TRBJ2-5; D is unresolved. From germline, CDR1 is SGHNT and CDR2 YYREEE (reference sequence). The CDR3 runs to 12 residues. V was clipped by 0 bases and J by 6 bases, with 6 bases between them. The CDR3 sequence is CASSLDSQTQYF. The DNA of the CDR3 is TGTGCCAGCAGCTTGGACAGTCAGACCCAGTACTTC.

The rearrangement uses TRBV5-1 and TRBJ2-7, with unresolved D. Germline CDR1 SGHRS, CDR2 YFSETQ. V was shortened by 4 bases and J by 0 bases, with 11 bases between the two germline ends. The CDR3 runs 14 residues. The CDR3 spells CASSPVGSSYEQYF. For the CDR3, the DNA is TGCGCCAGCAGCCCGGTAGGAAGCTCCTACGAGCAGTACTTC.